This T cell receptor (beta chain) was identified during a study of cytotoxic CD8 clonotypes in ibrutinib-treated CLL. Whole-study context: The average sample held roughly 250,000 productive templates and 87,000 or so productive rearrangements.

The assay was immunoSEQ multiplex PCR, and TCRdb's table has in-frame clones only and misses some. This table has 45,000 to 55,000 clones, approximately 50% appearing once. Trimming took 3 bases from V and 4 from J, leaving 8 bases between them. CDR3 length equals 12 residues. Germline V CDR1 and CDR2: SGHNT, YYREEE (reference sequence). Details on this clone: What it binds is not known.

Whole-study findings and limits: At ibrutinib response, clonality increased, and at progression it declined back toward baseline.

The clonotype comes from a human donor with chronic lymphocytic leukemia. The rearrangement uses TRBV5-4 and TRBJ2-7; tentative D call: TRBD1 (5 bases). Sequenced here: PBMCs, sampled after 12 months of ibrutinib treatment. The CDR3 DNA follows: TGTGCCAGCAGCTACCAGGGTTACGAGCAGTACTTC. The encoded protein is CASSYQGYEQYF.